A single sample is the source of the 17 T cell receptor beta chains below, sequenced in a study of technical replicates of blood from several donors. The assay was immunoSEQ multiplex PCR, and TCRdb's table has in-frame clones only and misses some. Here the sample spans fewer than 100,000 clones, about 90% being singletons. Material for sequencing was T cells isolated from PBMCs. The receptors derive from a human donor in good health.

The V call is TRBV30, the J call TRBJ1-4; tentatively, D is TRBD1 (5 bases). The ends were cut back, 1 base at V and 5 bases at J, with 14 bases in the middle. The CDR3 runs 15 residues. CDR1 is GTSNPN and CDR2 is SVGIG in the germline V gene (reference sequence). The CDR3 sequence is CAWSETDSRNEKLFF. In nucleotides, the CDR3 is TGTGCCTGGAGTGAAACTGACAGTCGGAATGAAAAACTGTTTTTT.

Only a few counts were recorded for this clone. The chain uses TRBV5-4 and TRBJ2-1, with D possibly matching TRBD1 (6 bases). Germline values: CDR1 SGHNT, CDR2 YYREEE (reference sequence). The CDR3 is 13 amino acids. The V end was cut by 2 bases, the J end by 7 bases, with 10 bases between. CDR3 in amino acids: CASSFTGMNEQFF. The CDR3 DNA reads TGTGCCAGCAGCTTTACAGGGATGAATGAGCAGTTCTTC.

The CDR3 sequence: CASRATRGGGTDTQYF. The CDR3 nucleotides are TGCGCCAGCAGAGCGACACGGGGGGGTGGCACAGATACGCAGTATTTT. The V call is TRBV5-1, the J call TRBJ2-3, with TRBD2 matching over 8 bases. CDR1 and CDR2 (germline): SGHRS, YFSETQ. V trimming: 5 bases; J trimming: 1 base; junction bases outside the gene matches: 9. The CDR3 is 16 amino acids.

CDR3 in DNA: TGTGCCAGCAGTTTATACAGGACCCCCTACGAGCAGTACTTC. It is translated as CASSLYRTPYEQYF. This rearrangement joins TRBV28 to TRBJ2-7, with D possibly TRBD1 on 5 matching bases. Trimming stripped 1 base from V and 2 bases from J, with 9 bases between. In germline, CDR1 is MDHEN, CDR2 SYDVKM. The CDR3 sequence is 14 residues long.

The chain links TRBV7-8 to TRBJ1-2; D gene uncertain. V shed 5 bases and J shed 1 base, with 11 bases lying between them. CDR1 and CDR2 from the germline V gene are SGHVS and FQNEAQ. The CDR3 contains 14 residues. CDR3 sequence: CASSPSGDNYGYTF. The DNA of the CDR3 is TGTGCCAGCAGCCCATCGGGAGATAACTATGGCTACACCTTC.

The CDR3 DNA sequence: TGCGCCAGCAGCCAAGCGGGACAAACTATGAATTGGGCTTTCTTT. Protein product: CASSQAGQTMNWAFF. The chain uses TRBV4-1 and TRBJ1-1; the D gene is possibly TRBD1 (6 bases). V lost 1 base to trimming and J lost 11 bases, with 20 bases between them. This CDR3 region has 15 residues. Germline CDR1 and CDR2: MGHRA and YSYEKL.

This chain links TRBV7-2 with TRBJ2-7; D unclear. This CDR3 contains 14 residues. V shed 1 base and J shed 4 bases, with 11 bases lying between them. The germline V gene has CDR1 SGHTA and CDR2 FQGNSA. CDR3 in DNA: TGTGCCAGCAGCTTAGGGGCTCTTAGGTACGAGCAGTACTTC. It codes for CASSLGALRYEQYF.

The chain couples TRBV7-9 to TRBJ2-7; D is possibly TRBD2 (5 bases). The CDR3 sequence is 13 residues long. Germline values: CDR1 SEHNR, CDR2 FQNEAQ (reference sequence). Trimming took 2 bases from V and 5 from J, leaving 10 bases between them. The CDR3 nucleotides read TGTGCCAGCAGCTTATTAGACTACCACGAGCAGTACTTC. Translating gives CASSLLDYHEQYF.

This clone was picked up a small number of times. V is TRBV27 and J is TRBJ1-1, with 9 bases aligning to TRBD1. This CDR3 has 16 residues. V dropped 4 bases and J dropped 3; count of bases not matched to a gene: 9. The germline V gene encodes CDR1 MNHEY and CDR2 SMNVEV (reference sequence). The CDR3 DNA follows: TGTGCCAGCAGTTCACAGGGGGCAACGCGGTACACTGAAGCTTTCTTT. This codes for CASSSQGATRYTEAFF.

The CDR3 spells CASSSTYLRRAQGYEQYF. The CDR3 region has the DNA TGTGCCAGCAGTTCGACATATCTCCGACGGGCCCAGGGGTACGAGCAGTACTTC. The rearrangement uses TRBV28 and TRBJ2-7; a weak D match, TRBD1 (6 bases). Per germline, CDR1 MDHEN and CDR2 SYDVKM. This CDR3 has 18 residues. Trimming stripped 4 bases from V and 4 bases from J, with 26 bases between.

Of note for this clone: The sample carries other DNA sequences with the same CDR3. The CDR3 DNA reads TGTGCCAGCAGGACAGGGGGATTATCTGGGGCCAACGTCCTGACTTTC. Residues: CASRTGGLSGANVLTF. The chain links TRBV28 to TRBJ2-6; 9 nucleotides match TRBD1. Per germline, CDR1 MDHEN and CDR2 SYDVKM. Trimming removed 6 bases from V and 1 base from J; junction bases left unmatched: 4. The CDR3 length is 16 residues.

The chain couples TRBV27 to TRBJ2-2, with a weak D call TRBD2 (5 bases). The germline V and J ends were trimmed by 3 bases and 6 bases, with 17 bases remaining between them. The CDR3 is 16 residues long. Germline V gene sequence: CDR1 MNHEY, CDR2 SMNVEV (reference sequence). CDR3 protein: CASSFTRRSGAGELFF. The CDR3 DNA reads as TGTGCCAGCAGTTTCACTCGCCGGTCCGGGGCCGGGGAGCTGTTTTTT.

The chain couples TRBV27 to TRBJ1-2, with D uncertain. CDR3 length equals 15 residues. The V end was cut by 3 bases, the J end by 2 bases, with 13 bases between. From germline, CDR1 is MNHEY and CDR2 SMNVEV (reference sequence). The CDR3 here is CASSLIPTQNYGYTF. For the CDR3, the DNA is TGTGCCAGCAGTTTGATACCGACTCAAAACTATGGCTACACCTTC.

This clone has a single count. The V gene is TRBV28, the J gene TRBJ2-1; D is ambiguous. Trimming removed 8 bases at V and 0 bases at J, with 26 bases between. This CDR3 contains 19 residues. CDR1 and CDR2 from the germline V gene are MDHEN and SYDVKM. The CDR3 loop is CASSGLAVTISSSYNEQFF. In DNA form, the CDR3 reads TGTGCCAGCTCCGGCTTGGCGGTTACTATTTCGAGCTCCTACAATGAGCAGTTCTTC. The variable domain in full, completed from reference TRBV28 and TRBJ2-1, reads DVKVTQSSRYLVKRTGEKVFLECVQDMDHENMFWYRQDPGLGLRLIYFSYDVKMKEKGDIPEGYSVSREKKERFSLILESASTNQTSMYLCASSGLAVTISSSYNEQFFGPGTRLTVL.

Concerning this clone itself: Other DNA sequences from this sample encode an identical CDR3 as well. The rearrangement links TRBV11-3 to TRBJ2-1, with D possibly TRBD2 on 5 matching bases. The germline gives CDR1 SGHNT, CDR2 YENEEA. The CDR3 runs to 16 residues. The V end lost 5 bases, the J end lost 0 bases, and 14 bases lay between the germline ends. CDR3 region: CASSTRTSSSYNEQFF. CDR3 nucleotides: TGTGCCAGCAGCACTCGGACTTCCAGCTCCTACAATGAGCAGTTCTTC.

The genes are TRBV5-6 and TRBJ2-7; 7 bases match TRBD1. This CDR3 is built from 13 residues. Per the germline V gene, CDR1 is SGHDT and CDR2 is YYEEEE. The ends lost 4 bases at V and 5 bases at J; junction bases unmatched: 6. DNA of the CDR3: TGTGCCAGCAGCCTCGGGACAGTTAACGAGCAGTACTTC. This encodes CASSLGTVNEQYF.

This chain links TRBV4-1 with TRBJ2-1; possible D gene TRBD2, 5 bases. This CDR3 region has 11 residues. Between the trimmed V and J ends, which lost 6 bases and 9 bases, there was a span of 9 bases. Germline CDR1 and CDR2: MGHRA and YSYEKL. This CDR3 reads CASRDLGEQFF. The CDR3 DNA reads as TGCGCCAGCAGGGACTTGGGTGAGCAGTTCTTC.